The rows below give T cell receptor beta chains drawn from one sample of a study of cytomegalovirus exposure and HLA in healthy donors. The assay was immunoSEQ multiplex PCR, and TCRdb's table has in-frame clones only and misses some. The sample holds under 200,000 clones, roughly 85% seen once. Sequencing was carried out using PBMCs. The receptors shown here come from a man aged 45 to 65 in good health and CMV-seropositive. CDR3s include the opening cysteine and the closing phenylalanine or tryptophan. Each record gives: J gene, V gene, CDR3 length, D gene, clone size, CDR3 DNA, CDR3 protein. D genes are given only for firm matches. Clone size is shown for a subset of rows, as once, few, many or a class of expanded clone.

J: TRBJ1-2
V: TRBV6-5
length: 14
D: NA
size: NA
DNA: TGTGCCAGCAGTTACTCCACAGGGAACTATGGCTACACCTTC
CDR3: CASSYSTGNYGYTF

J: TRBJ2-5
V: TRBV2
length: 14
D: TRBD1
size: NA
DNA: TGTGCCAGCAGCTTTGACAGGGGCCAAGAGACCCAGTACTTC
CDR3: CASSFDRGQETQYF

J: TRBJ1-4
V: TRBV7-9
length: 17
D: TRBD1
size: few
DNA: TGTGCCAGCAGCTTTCGGAGGTTGGGCCAGGGGGCAAGAAAACTGTTTTTT
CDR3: CASSFRRLGQGARKLFF

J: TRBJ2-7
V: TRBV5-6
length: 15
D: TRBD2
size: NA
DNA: TGTGCCAGCAGCTTGGGGGTGGGGGGGGCCTACGAGCAGTACTTC
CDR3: CASSLGVGGAYEQYF

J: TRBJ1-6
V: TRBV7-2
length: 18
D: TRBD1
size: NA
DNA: TGTGCCAGCAGCAAAAACAGGGGTGGGATCGGAGTAAATTCACCCCTCCACTTT
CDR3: CASSKNRGGIGVNSPLHF

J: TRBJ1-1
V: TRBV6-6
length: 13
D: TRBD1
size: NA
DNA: TGTGCCAGCAGTTACTCGGACAGGGGCAAGGCTTTCTTT
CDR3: CASSYSDRGKAFF

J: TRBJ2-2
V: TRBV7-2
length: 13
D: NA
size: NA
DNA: TGTGCCAGCAGCTTTGGGGGGACCGGGGAGCTGTTTTTT
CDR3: CASSFGGTGELFF

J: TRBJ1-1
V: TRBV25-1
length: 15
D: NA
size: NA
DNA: TGTGCCAGCAGTAAGGGAGGGGTCATGAACACTGAAGCTTTCTTT
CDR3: CASSKGGVMNTEAFF

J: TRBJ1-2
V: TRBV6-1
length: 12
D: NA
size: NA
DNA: TGTGCCAGCAGTAGGGAGGGTCATGGCTACACCTTC
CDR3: CASSREGHGYTF

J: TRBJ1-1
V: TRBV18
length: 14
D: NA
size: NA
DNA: TGTGCCAGCTCACCGGGGGGCGGGAGCACTGAAGCTTTCTTT
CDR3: CASSPGGGSTEAFF

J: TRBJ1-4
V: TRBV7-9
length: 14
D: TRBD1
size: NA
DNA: TGTGCCAGCACCACGGGACAGGGTTACGAAAAACTGTTTTTT
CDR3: CASTTGQGYEKLFF

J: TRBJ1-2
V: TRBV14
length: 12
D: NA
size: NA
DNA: TGTGCCAGCAGCCAAAGGAGCTATGGCTACACCTTC
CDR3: CASSQRSYGYTF

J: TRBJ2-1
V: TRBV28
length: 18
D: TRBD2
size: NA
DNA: TGTGCCAGCAGTTCACAGAACCCGACTAGCGGGGGTCATAATGAGCAGTTCTTC
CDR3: CASSSQNPTSGGHNEQFF

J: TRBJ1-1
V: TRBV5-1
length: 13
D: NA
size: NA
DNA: TGCGCCAGCAAGTTACAGGGGAACACTGAAGCTTTCTTT
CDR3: CASKLQGNTEAFF

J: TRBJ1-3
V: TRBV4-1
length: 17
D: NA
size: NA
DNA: TGCGCCAGCAGCCTTCTCACCCCGGGGGTTTTCGGAAACACCATATATTTT
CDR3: CASSLLTPGVFGNTIYF

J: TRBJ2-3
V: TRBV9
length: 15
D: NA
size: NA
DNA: TGTGCCAGCAGCTCTATCACAGAAAACGTGGATACGCAGTATTTT
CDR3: CASSSITENVDTQYF